What follows describes a single TCR beta chain. The target antigen is unknown. The entry originates in a study of cytomegalovirus exposure and HLA in healthy donors. The study's findings and limits: Association of a missense DCLRE1C variant with TCR beta V- and J-gene trimming was reported in a later analysis. Researchers catalogued roughly 170 TCR beta chains as cytomegalovirus-associated.

PCR primers comprised 60 Vbeta and 13 Jbeta primers. The protocol was immunoSEQ multiplex PCR, while the TCRdb copy is restricted to in-frame clones and leaves out a portion. The table shows over 150,000 clones, with about four fifths occurring only once. Healthy individuals who donated bone marrow served as the donors. Germline lookup yields CDR1 MNHEY and CDR2 SMNVEV (reference sequence). Trimming took 5 bases from V and 0 from J; bases not matched to a gene: 4. This CDR3 has 14 residues. Sequenced input: PBMCs. The chain uses TRBV27 and TRBJ2-7, with 7 bases lining up with TRBD1. The TCR was taken from a woman aged 50 to 60 in good health and CMV-seropositive. CDR3 DNA: TGTGCCAGCAGTCGACAGGGAAACTCCTACGAGCAGTACTTC. It specifies CASSRQGNSYEQYF.